Each of the 25 T cell receptor beta chains below was sequenced from the same sample in a study of blood T cell repertoires in COVID-19. Repertoires were generated with immunoSEQ multiplex PCR, while TCRdb's copy carries only in-frame clones and drops some. Here the sample spans roughly 220,000 clones, about four fifths being singletons. The material sequenced was PBMCs or T cells enriched from blood (not recorded which). Receptor source: a woman aged 40 to 55 who had recovered from COVID-19.

The V call is TRBV19, the J call TRBJ2-1; 14 nucleotides agree with TRBD2. Per germline, CDR1 LNHDA and CDR2 SQIVND (reference sequence). The CDR3 has 13 amino acids. J gave up 9 bases and V 8 bases, and 3 bases lay outside the gene matches. In DNA, the CDR3 is TGTGCCAGTGTAGGACTAGCGGGAGGTGAGCAGTTCTTC. Translating it yields CASVGLAGGEQFF.

The chain carries TRBV19 and TRBJ1-3, with 8 bases fitting TRBD1. Germline V gene sequence: CDR1 LNHDA, CDR2 SQIVND (reference sequence). The CDR3 loop spans 16 amino acids. J gave up 0 bases and V 9 bases, and 10 bases lay outside the gene matches. CDR3: CASKGQALSSGNTIYF. The CDR3 DNA reads as TGTGCCAGCAAGGGACAGGCGCTGAGCTCTGGAAACACCATATATTTT.

In DNA, the CDR3 is TGTGCCAGTAGTAGTAGCGGGAGTTTGGAGCAGTTCTTC. It specifies CASSSSGSLEQFF. The V gene is TRBV19, the J gene TRBJ2-1, with 9 bases that match TRBD2. Germline CDR1 LNHDA, CDR2 SQIVND (reference sequence). After removal of 4 bases from V and 10 bases from J, the junction contained 5 bases not matched to a gene. This CDR3 region has 13 residues.

V and J are TRBV4-1 and TRBJ1-1; no clear D. The V gene's germline CDR1 is MGHRA and CDR2 YSYEKL. This CDR3 is built from 16 residues. V lost 1 base and J 1 base, leaving 13 bases between the germline ends. CDR3 protein: CASSQGANTANTEAFF. Written as DNA, the CDR3 is TGCGCCAGCAGCCAAGGGGCCAATACGGCGAACACTGAAGCTTTCTTT.

J is TRBJ1-1 and V is TRBV7-9; D gene unclear. The V gene's germline CDR1 is SEHNR and CDR2 FQNEAQ (reference sequence). Trimming pared 4 bases from V and 0 bases from J, leaving 15 bases between. The CDR3 is made up of 16 amino acids. The CDR3: CASSSKRGEMNTEAFF. In nucleotides, the CDR3 is TGTGCCAGCAGCTCGAAACGCGGGGAAATGAACACTGAAGCTTTCTTT.

The chain has TRBV6-2 or TRBV6-3 and TRBJ2-7; 13 bases align to TRBD2. V lost 2 bases and J lost 5; bases outside the gene matches: 6. Germline loops: CDR1 MNHEY, CDR2 SVGEGT. The length of the CDR3 is 16 residues. The chain's CDR3 is CASSYQRTSGSHEQYV. The DNA for the CDR3 is TGTGCCAGCAGTTACCAACGGACTAGCGGGAGCCACGAGCAGTACGTC.

This clone has only a few counts. The chain joins TRBV10-2 to TRBJ2-5, with D possibly TRBD2 on 7 matching bases. The CDR3 runs to 15 residues. CDR1 is WSHSY, CDR2 SAAADI, per germline. Between the trimmed V and J ends, which lost 9 bases and 2 bases, there was a span of 19 bases. CDR3 in amino acids: CASEGEGAGQETQYF. CDR3 nucleotide sequence: TGCGCCAGTGAGGGGGAGGGAGCCGGGCAAGAGACCCAGTACTTC.

V and J are TRBV15 and TRBJ1-2, with 8 bases identical to TRBD1. V dropped 5 bases and J dropped 5; count of bases not matched to a gene: 4. The CDR3 runs to 13 residues. Germline V gene data show CDR1 as LNHNV and CDR2 as YYDKDF (reference sequence). The CDR3 protein is CATSYRGRYGYTF. Written as DNA, the CDR3 is TGTGCCACCAGCTACAGGGGGAGGTATGGCTACACCTTC.

This rearrangement joins TRBV30 to TRBJ1-5, with no clear D. The germline V and J ends were trimmed by 0 bases and 4 bases, with 7 bases remaining between them. The CDR3 length is 13 residues. Germline V gene data show CDR1 as GTSNPN and CDR2 as SVGIG (reference sequence). DNA of the CDR3: TGTGCCTGGAGTGTACGGTCGAATCAGCCCCAGCATTTT. Its translation: CAWSVRSNQPQHF.

The chain recombines TRBV30 with TRBJ2-2; TRBD1 aligns across 9 bases. The CDR3 is 13 amino acids. The trim removed 5 bases at V and 3 bases at J, leaving 1 base unmatched. Germline assignment: CDR1 GTSNPN and CDR2 SVGIG (reference sequence). CDR3: CAWDRGDTGELFF. In DNA, the CDR3 is TGTGCCTGGGACAGGGGGGACACCGGGGAGCTGTTTTTT.

This clone was seen only once. Other nucleotide sequences from this sample produce the same CDR3. The rearrangement uses TRBV5-1 and TRBJ2-5; no reliable D call. CDR3 size: 13 residues. Trimming removed 1 base from V and 2 bases from J, with 6 bases in between. Germline lookup yields CDR1 SGHRS and CDR2 YFSETQ. CDR3 sequence (DNA): TGCGCCAGCAGCTTGTACTCTCAAGAGACCCAGTACTTC. Translating it yields CASSLYSQETQYF.

J is TRBJ2-7 and V is TRBV5-5; D is possibly TRBD1 (6 bases). In germline, CDR1 is SGHKS, CDR2 YYEKEE (reference sequence). Deletions cut 4 bases from V and 2 bases from J, with 13 bases between. This CDR3 has 14 residues. The CDR3 loop reads CASSLLGAAYEQYF. The CDR3 nucleotides read TGTGCCAGCAGCCTCCTGGGGGCTGCCTACGAGCAGTACTTC. The entire variable domain, with the rest obtained from reference TRBV5-5 and TRBJ2-7, is as follows: DAGVTQSPTHLIKTRGQQVTLRCSPISGHKSVSWYQQVLGQGPQFIFQYYEKEERGRGNFPDRFSARQFPNYSSELNVNALLLGDSALYLCASSLLGAAYEQYFGPGTRLTVT.

The J gene is TRBJ2-7, the V gene TRBV7-6, with D possibly being TRBD1 (5 bases). The length of the CDR3 is 15 residues. The V end was cut by 0 bases, the J end by 3 bases, with 12 bases between. Germline values: CDR1 SGHVS, CDR2 FNYEAQ. The CDR3 reads CASSLALSQGYEQYF. The CDR3 DNA reads TGTGCCAGCAGCTTAGCGCTAAGTCAGGGCTACGAGCAGTACTTC.

This clone appeared a single time. The rearrangement uses TRBV5-5 and TRBJ1-3; TRBD1 might be the D (5 bases). The ends were cut back, 4 bases at V and 3 bases at J, with 17 bases in the middle. The CDR3 has 16 residues. Germline V lookup: CDR1 SGHKS, CDR2 YYEKEE (reference sequence). The chain's CDR3 is CASSLNTGTFGNTIYF. The CDR3 nucleotides read TGTGCCAGCAGCCTTAATACCGGGACTTTTGGAAACACCATATATTTT.

The chain uses TRBV29-1 and TRBJ2-1; perhaps TRBD2 as D (6 bases). Trimming took off 6 bases at V and 0 bases at J, with 15 bases between the two ends. The germline V gene has CDR1 SQVTM and CDR2 ANQGSEA. The CDR3 loop spans 15 amino acids. CDR3 loop: CSVNPSASSYNEQFF. DNA of the CDR3: TGCAGCGTCAACCCTAGCGCAAGCTCCTACAATGAGCAGTTCTTC.

The chain is built from TRBV6-2 or TRBV6-3 and TRBJ2-3; tentative D call: TRBD1 (6 bases). The CDR3 loop spans 16 amino acids. With 2 bases removed from V and 1 base from J, the gap between germline ends came to 13 bases. Germline lookup yields CDR1 MNHEY and CDR2 SVGEGT. CDR3 protein: CASSYPGHGRTDTQYF. Written as DNA, the CDR3 is TGTGCCAGCAGTTACCCGGGACATGGACGCACAGATACGCAGTATTTT.

The rearrangement joins TRBV5-1 to TRBJ2-1; tentatively, D is TRBD1 (5 bases). Trimming shortened V by 6 bases and J by 3 bases, and 13 bases separated the two germline ends. The V gene's germline CDR1 is SGHRS and CDR2 YFSETQ. The CDR3 length is 14 residues. The CDR3: CASTPGRDYNEQFF. The CDR3 DNA follows: TGCGCCAGCACCCCAGGCAGGGACTACAATGAGCAGTTCTTC.

This clone was recorded once. The J gene is TRBJ1-1, the V gene TRBV9; the D gene is possibly TRBD1 (5 bases). CDR1 SGDLS and CDR2 YYNGEE come from the germline V gene. The germline V and J ends were trimmed by 2 bases and 5 bases, with 10 bases remaining between them. CDR3 length equals 13 residues. The CDR3 DNA follows: TGTGCCAGCAGCGTCACCGGGGGGACTGAAGCTTTCTTT. Its translation is CASSVTGGTEAFF.

The CDR3 coding sequence is TGTGCCAGCAGTTTATGGGGCAGGGGCTACAATGAGCAGTTCTTC. Translating it yields CASSLWGRGYNEQFF. This chain connects TRBV27 to TRBJ2-1; possible D gene TRBD1, 6 bases. V lost 1 base and J lost 3, with 10 bases in between. The CDR3 extends over 15 amino acids. From germline, CDR1 is MNHEY and CDR2 SMNVEV (reference sequence).

CDR3 sequence reads: CASSYSSLGGTEAFF. The CDR3 nucleotides read TGTGCCAGCAGTTACTCGAGCCTAGGTGGCACTGAAGCTTTCTTT. V gene TRBV6-2 or TRBV6-3 combines with J gene TRBJ1-1, with D unclear. V was clipped by 0 bases and J by 4 bases, with 12 bases between them. This CDR3 has 15 amino acids. The germline gives CDR1 MNHEY, CDR2 SVGEGT.

The chain is built from TRBV27 and TRBJ1-1, with 8 bases identical to TRBD1. V lost 0 bases to trimming and J lost 4 bases; unmatched junction nucleotides: 4. Germline V CDR1 and CDR2: MNHEY, SMNVEV (reference sequence). The CDR3 contains 15 residues. The DNA for the CDR3 is TGTGCCAGCAGTTTATCCAATACAGGGGGCACTGAAGCTTTCTTT. As protein: CASSLSNTGGTEAFF.

The V call is TRBV27, the J call TRBJ1-2, with 7 bases matching TRBD1. V lost 8 bases, J lost 4 bases, and 13 bases stayed unmatched. CDR1 and CDR2 (germline): MNHEY, SMNVEV (reference sequence). The CDR3 covers 15 residues. The CDR3 nucleotides are TGTGCCAGCGGACCCGACAGGGACCGGCCCTATGGCTACACCTTC. Amino acids: CASGPDRDRPYGYTF.

The V and J genes are TRBV4-1 and TRBJ2-5; D remains ambiguous. V lost 0 bases and J 4 bases, leaving 12 bases between the germline ends. The V gene's germline CDR1 is MGHRA and CDR2 YSYEKL. The CDR3 runs 15 residues. The CDR3 region is CASSQDNGLGETQYF. The CDR3 nucleotides are TGCGCCAGCAGCCAAGATAATGGGCTGGGAGAGACCCAGTACTTC.

The V gene is TRBV5-8, the J gene TRBJ2-1, with TRBD2 identical over 9 bases. In germline, CDR1 is SGHTS, CDR2 YDEGEE. With V trimmed by 2 bases and J by 0 bases, 6 bases remained unmatched. This CDR3 region has 17 residues. Here the CDR3 DNA reads TGTGCCAGCAGCTTTAGGCTAGCGGGGACCTCCTACAATGAGCAGTTCTTC. It encodes CASSFRLAGTSYNEQFF.

J is TRBJ2-1 and V is TRBV29-1, with 7 nucleotides matching TRBD1. Unmatched junction bases numbered 8, after V lost 5 bases and J lost 10 bases. Germline assignment: CDR1 SQVTM and CDR2 ANQGSEA. This CDR3 contains 12 residues. The CDR3 protein is CSVNNRGLEQFF. CDR3 DNA sequence: TGCAGCGTTAATAACAGGGGTCTAGAGCAGTTCTTC.